This T cell receptor (beta chain) was captured by sequencing in a study of Graves' ophthalmopathy and Graves' hyperthyroidism. The sequenced template was RNA, covering the TCR beta CDR3 region. HTBI primers were employed in first-round RT-PCR, then a second-round multiplex PCR followed. TCRdb ran MiXCR on the multiplex PCR reads and lists one entry per CDR3 protein. The sample holds over 450,000 distinct CDR3 sequences, over 13% seen once. The CDR3 loop spans 15 amino acids. Germline values: CDR1 KGHSH, CDR2 LQKENI. Trimming took 5 bases from V and 2 from J, leaving 15 bases between them. This clonotype was found many times.

The chain couples TRBV18 to TRBJ2-5; TRBD1 or TRBD2 may be the D gene (5 bases each). Sequenced sample: blood. This sequence originates from a woman aged 25 to 39 with Graves' ophthalmopathy. CDR3 amino acids: CASSSDSGPQETQYF. As DNA, the CDR3 is TGTGCCAGCTCATCAGACAGCGGTCCTCAAGAGACCCAGTACTTC.